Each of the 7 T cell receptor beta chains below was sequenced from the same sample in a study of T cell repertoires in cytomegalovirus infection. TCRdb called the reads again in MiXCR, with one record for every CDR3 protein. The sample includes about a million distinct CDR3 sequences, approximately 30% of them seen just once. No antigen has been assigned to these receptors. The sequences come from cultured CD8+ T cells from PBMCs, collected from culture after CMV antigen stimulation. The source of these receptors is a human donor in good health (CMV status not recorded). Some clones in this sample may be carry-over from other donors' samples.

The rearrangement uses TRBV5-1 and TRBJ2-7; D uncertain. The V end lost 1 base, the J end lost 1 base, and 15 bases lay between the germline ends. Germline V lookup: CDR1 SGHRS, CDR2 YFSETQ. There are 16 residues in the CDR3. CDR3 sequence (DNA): TGCGCCAGCAGCTTGAGGGCGGTCGACCTATCCTACGAGCAGTACTTC. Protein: CASSLRAVDLSYEQYF. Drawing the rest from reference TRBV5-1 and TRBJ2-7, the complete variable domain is KAGVTQTPRYLIKTRGQQVTLSCSPISGHRSVSWYQQTPGQGLQFLFEYFSETQRNKGNFPGRFSGRQFSNSRSEMNVSTLELGDSALYLCASSLRAVDLSYEQYFGPGTRLTVT.

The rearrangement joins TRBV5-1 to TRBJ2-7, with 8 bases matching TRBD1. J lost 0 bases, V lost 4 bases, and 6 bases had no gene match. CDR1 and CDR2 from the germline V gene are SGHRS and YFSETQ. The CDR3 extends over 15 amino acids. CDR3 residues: CASSLGDRSSYEQYF. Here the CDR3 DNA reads TGCGCCAGCAGCCTGGGGGACAGGAGCTCCTACGAGCAGTACTTC.

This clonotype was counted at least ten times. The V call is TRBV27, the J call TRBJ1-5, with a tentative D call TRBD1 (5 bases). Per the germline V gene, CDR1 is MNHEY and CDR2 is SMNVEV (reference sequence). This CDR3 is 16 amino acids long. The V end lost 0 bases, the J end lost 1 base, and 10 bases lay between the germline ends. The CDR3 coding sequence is TGTGCCAGCAGTTTATCAGGGGTGAGCAGCAATCAGCCCCAGCATTTT. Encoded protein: CASSLSGVSSNQPQHF.

The CDR3, as DNA: TGTGCCAGCAGTTCCAACTTCGACTGGGTGGGCTCCAATGAGCAGTTCTTC. Its protein is CASSSNFDWVGSNEQFF. The rearrangement uses TRBV6-6 and TRBJ2-1; D ambiguous. The germline V gene encodes CDR1 MNHNY and CDR2 SVGAGI (reference sequence). This CDR3 contains 17 residues. V was pared by 4 bases and J by 6 bases, with 22 bases between.

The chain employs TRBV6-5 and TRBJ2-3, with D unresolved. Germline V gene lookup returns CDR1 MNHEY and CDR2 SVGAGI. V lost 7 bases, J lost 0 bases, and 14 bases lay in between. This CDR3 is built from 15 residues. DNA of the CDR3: TGTGCCAGCAAAAGGCGACTCCCTAGCACAGATACGCAGTATTTT. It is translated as CASKRRLPSTDTQYF.

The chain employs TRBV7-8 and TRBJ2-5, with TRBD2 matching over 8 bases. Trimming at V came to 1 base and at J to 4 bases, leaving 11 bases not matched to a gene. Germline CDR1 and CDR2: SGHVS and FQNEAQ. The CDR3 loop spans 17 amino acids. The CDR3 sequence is CASSLENPAGVRETQYF. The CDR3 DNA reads TGTGCCAGCAGCTTAGAAAATCCAGCGGGGGTCCGAGAGACCCAGTACTTC.

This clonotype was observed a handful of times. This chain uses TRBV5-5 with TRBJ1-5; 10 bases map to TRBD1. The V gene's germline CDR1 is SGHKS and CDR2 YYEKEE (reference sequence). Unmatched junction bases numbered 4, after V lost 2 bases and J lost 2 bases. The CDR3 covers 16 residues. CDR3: CASSFDRGRGNQPQHF. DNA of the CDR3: TGTGCCAGCAGCTTCGACAGGGGGCGAGGCAATCAGCCCCAGCATTTT.